Listed below are T cell receptor beta chains from one sample, sequenced in a study of shared clonotypes between healthy human individuals. Measured with immunoSEQ multiplex PCR; TCRdb has only the in-frame clones, and not every one. The sample has 950,000 to 1,300,000 clones; under 80% are singletons. The sample was memory CD4+ T cells sorted from blood. These receptors were collected from a man aged 18 to 35 in good health. The CDR3 runs from the conserved cysteine through the conserved F or W. The order of the fields is J gene, CDR3 length, V gene, clone size, D gene, CDR3 protein, CDR3 DNA. D genes are given only for firm matches. A row's size may be missing; if present it is once, few, many or a size class.

J gene: TRBJ2-1; CDR3 length: 15; V gene: TRBV9; clone size: .; D gene: TRBD2; CDR3 protein: CASSPLKGTSNEQFF; CDR3 DNA: TGTGCCAGCAGCCCACTTAAGGGGACTAGCAATGAGCAGTTCTTC
J gene: TRBJ1-6; CDR3 length: 17; V gene: TRBV4-2; clone size: .; D gene: .; CDR3 protein: CASSQDRGGSRNSPLHF; CDR3 DNA: TGTGCCAGCAGCCAAGATCGGGGGGGCTCACGTAATTCACCCCTCCACTTT
J gene: TRBJ2-3; CDR3 length: 16; V gene: TRBV10-2; clone size: .; D gene: TRBD2; CDR3 protein: CASSESGLAEGVTQYF; CDR3 DNA: TGCGCCAGCAGTGAGTCAGGACTAGCAGAGGGAGTTACGCAGTATTTT
J gene: TRBJ2-3; CDR3 length: 13; V gene: TRBV28; clone size: few; D gene: TRBD1; CDR3 protein: CASRNRDSDTQYF; CDR3 DNA: TGTGCCAGCAGAAACCGGGACAGTGATACGCAGTATTTT
J gene: TRBJ2-1; CDR3 length: 15; V gene: TRBV2; clone size: .; D gene: TRBD2; CDR3 protein: CASRLLAGGKNEQFF; CDR3 DNA: TGTGCCAGCCGACTCCTAGCGGGGGGAAAGAATGAGCAGTTCTTC
J gene: TRBJ2-5; CDR3 length: 12; V gene: TRBV6-1; clone size: .; D gene: .; CDR3 protein: CASSWGSETQYF; CDR3 DNA: TGTGCCAGCTCCTGGGGATCGGAGACCCAGTACTTC
J gene: TRBJ2-3; CDR3 length: 16; V gene: TRBV9; clone size: .; D gene: TRBD1; CDR3 protein: CASSVAGQGGTDTQYF; CDR3 DNA: TGTGCCAGCAGCGTAGCCGGACAGGGAGGAACAGATACGCAGTATTTT
J gene: TRBJ2-1; CDR3 length: 15; V gene: TRBV11-2; clone size: .; D gene: TRBD2; CDR3 protein: CASSLDLRTRKEQFF; CDR3 DNA: TGTGCCAGCAGCTTAGATCTCCGGACTAGAAAGGAGCAGTTCTTC
J gene: TRBJ2-1; CDR3 length: 12; V gene: TRBV6-6; clone size: .; D gene: .; CDR3 protein: CASSPISFRQFF; CDR3 DNA: TGTGCCAGCAGCCCAATTTCTTTTCGGCAGTTCTTC
J gene: TRBJ1-5; CDR3 length: 14; V gene: TRBV15; clone size: many; D gene: TRBD1; CDR3 protein: CATSRRTGLLPQHF; CDR3 DNA: TGTGCCACCAGCAGGCGGACAGGGCTCTTGCCCCAGCATTTT
J gene: TRBJ2-3; CDR3 length: 15; V gene: TRBV28; clone size: .; D gene: TRBD1; CDR3 protein: CASSSPGQVVDTQYF; CDR3 DNA: TGTGCCAGCAGTTCGCCGGGACAGGTGGTAGATACGCAGTATTTT
J gene: TRBJ2-7; CDR3 length: 14; V gene: TRBV6-5; clone size: .; D gene: TRBD1; CDR3 protein: CASSTGTGYDEQYF; CDR3 DNA: TGTGCCAGCAGTACCGGGACAGGGTATGACGAGCAGTACTTC
J gene: TRBJ1-5; CDR3 length: 12; V gene: TRBV2; clone size: few; D gene: .; CDR3 protein: CASSAGNQPQHF; CDR3 DNA: TGTGCCAGCAGTGCCGGGAATCAGCCCCAGCATTTT
J gene: TRBJ2-5; CDR3 length: 14; V gene: TRBV5-1; clone size: .; D gene: TRBD1; CDR3 protein: CASSLLGQGETQYF; CDR3 DNA: TGCGCCAGCAGCCTGTTGGGACAGGGAGAGACCCAGTACTTC
J gene: TRBJ2-3; CDR3 length: 13; V gene: TRBV18; clone size: few; D gene: .; CDR3 protein: CASSPPSPDTQYF; CDR3 DNA: TGTGCCAGCTCACCTCCATCGCCAGATACGCAGTATTTT
J gene: TRBJ1-2; CDR3 length: 17; V gene: TRBV11-2; clone size: .; D gene: .; CDR3 protein: CASRLSLLGGGPDGYTF; CDR3 DNA: TGTGCCAGCAGATTATCCCTCTTAGGCGGGGGGCCTGATGGCTACACCTTC
J gene: TRBJ1-2; CDR3 length: 13; V gene: TRBV14; clone size: few; D gene: TRBD1; CDR3 protein: CASSPRQGHGYTF; CDR3 DNA: TGTGCCAGCAGCCCCCGACAGGGACATGGCTACACCTTC
J gene: TRBJ2-6; CDR3 length: 16; V gene: TRBV5-1; clone size: .; D gene: TRBD1; CDR3 protein: CASSLEQGAGANVLTF; CDR3 DNA: TGCGCCAGCAGCTTGGAACAGGGGGCCGGGGCCAACGTCCTGACTTTC
J gene: TRBJ2-3; CDR3 length: 16; V gene: TRBV7-2; clone size: .; D gene: .; CDR3 protein: CASSQSGTFGTDTQYF; CDR3 DNA: TGTGCCAGCAGCCAAAGTGGGACTTTTGGCACAGATACGCAGTATTTT
J gene: TRBJ2-4; CDR3 length: 18; V gene: TRBV19; clone size: .; D gene: TRBD1; CDR3 protein: CASSIDSRQGASTNIQYF; CDR3 DNA: TGTGCCAGTAGTATAGATTCCCGACAGGGGGCTTCGACGAACATTCAGTACTTC
J gene: TRBJ1-1; CDR3 length: 14; V gene: TRBV30; clone size: few; D gene: TRBD1; CDR3 protein: CAWRGDRPNTEAFF; CDR3 DNA: TGTGCCTGGAGGGGGGACAGACCGAACACTGAAGCTTTCTTT
J gene: TRBJ2-1; CDR3 length: 15; V gene: TRBV12-5; clone size: once; D gene: TRBD1; CDR3 protein: CASGSGTGGYNEQFF; CDR3 DNA: TGTGCTAGTGGTTCCGGGACAGGCGGATACAATGAGCAGTTCTTC
J gene: TRBJ1-5; CDR3 length: 12; V gene: TRBV29-1; clone size: few; D gene: .; CDR3 protein: CSVVKGWQPQHF; CDR3 DNA: TGCAGCGTTGTAAAGGGATGGCAGCCCCAGCATTTT
J gene: TRBJ1-1; CDR3 length: 16; V gene: TRBV19; clone size: .; D gene: TRBD1; CDR3 protein: CASSTWGRGQRTEAFF; CDR3 DNA: TGTGCCAGTTCGACTTGGGGCAGGGGGCAGAGAACTGAAGCTTTCTTT
J gene: TRBJ2-1; CDR3 length: 15; V gene: TRBV10-3; clone size: .; D gene: TRBD2; CDR3 protein: CAITDGLAEYNEQFF; CDR3 DNA: TGTGCCATCACAGATGGACTAGCGGAATACAATGAGCAGTTCTTC
J gene: TRBJ2-2; CDR3 length: 17; V gene: TRBV4-2; clone size: .; D gene: .; CDR3 protein: CASSQGASAASTGELFF; CDR3 DNA: TGTGCCAGCAGCCAAGGGGCTAGCGCCGCGAGCACCGGGGAGCTGTTTTTT
J gene: TRBJ2-1; CDR3 length: 16; V gene: TRBV28; clone size: few; D gene: TRBD1; CDR3 protein: CASSSTKQGEYNEQFF; CDR3 DNA: TGTGCCAGCAGTTCGACTAAGCAGGGGGAATACAATGAGCAGTTCTTC
J gene: TRBJ2-2; CDR3 length: 13; V gene: TRBV9; clone size: few; D gene: .; CDR3 protein: CASSVDLTGELFF; CDR3 DNA: TGTGCCAGCAGCGTAGACCTCACCGGGGAGCTGTTTTTT
J gene: TRBJ2-3; CDR3 length: 12; V gene: TRBV18; clone size: .; D gene: .; CDR3 protein: CASSPRADTQYF; CDR3 DNA: TGTGCCAGCTCACCAAGGGCCGATACGCAGTATTTT
J gene: TRBJ2-7; CDR3 length: 16; V gene: TRBV27; clone size: few; D gene: TRBD1; CDR3 protein: CASRSLRDSSSYEQYF; CDR3 DNA: TGTGCCAGCAGGTCCCTCCGGGACAGCAGCTCCTACGAGCAGTACTTC
J gene: TRBJ2-7; CDR3 length: 15; V gene: TRBV7-2; clone size: .; D gene: .; CDR3 protein: CASSWDSGTSYEQYF; CDR3 DNA: TGTGCCAGCAGCTGGGACTCCGGGACTTCTTACGAGCAGTACTTC
J gene: TRBJ1-5; CDR3 length: 14; V gene: TRBV7-9; clone size: .; D gene: .; CDR3 protein: CASSTDSSNQPQHF; CDR3 DNA: TGTGCCAGCAGCACGGACAGTAGCAATCAGCCCCAGCATTTT
J gene: TRBJ2-7; CDR3 length: 12; V gene: TRBV7-6; clone size: .; D gene: .; CDR3 protein: CASSTGSYEQYF; CDR3 DNA: TGTGCCAGCAGCACAGGGAGCTACGAGCAGTACTTC
J gene: TRBJ1-1; CDR3 length: 13; V gene: TRBV6-4; clone size: few; D gene: .; CDR3 protein: CASSESPNTEAFF; CDR3 DNA: TGTGCCAGCAGTGAGAGCCCGAACACTGAAGCTTTCTTT
J gene: TRBJ2-7; CDR3 length: 13; V gene: TRBV6-1; clone size: once; D gene: .; CDR3 protein: CASSADVSYEQYF; CDR3 DNA: TGTGCCAGCAGTGCGGACGTTTCCTACGAGCAGTACTTC
J gene: TRBJ1-1; CDR3 length: 16; V gene: TRBV5-1; clone size: .; D gene: TRBD1; CDR3 protein: CASSLGQGALNTEAFF; CDR3 DNA: TGCGCCAGCAGCTTGGGACAGGGGGCATTGAACACTGAAGCTTTCTTT
J gene: TRBJ2-7; CDR3 length: 11; V gene: TRBV30; clone size: .; D gene: .; CDR3 protein: CAWERAYEQYF; CDR3 DNA: TGTGCCTGGGAGCGTGCCTACGAGCAGTACTTC
J gene: TRBJ1-3; CDR3 length: 15; V gene: TRBV6-6; clone size: .; D gene: .; CDR3 protein: CASRPRGDSGNTIYF; CDR3 DNA: TGTGCCAGCAGGCCTCGTGGGGACTCTGGAAACACCATATATTTT
J gene: TRBJ2-5; CDR3 length: 11; V gene: TRBV2; clone size: .; D gene: .; CDR3 protein: CASSREETQYF; CDR3 DNA: TGTGCCAGCAGTCGAGAAGAGACCCAGTACTTC
J gene: TRBJ1-1; CDR3 length: 15; V gene: TRBV6-1; clone size: once; D gene: .; CDR3 protein: CASSDTAGRNTEAFF; CDR3 DNA: TGTGCCAGCAGTGATACCGCGGGGCGGAACACTGAAGCTTTCTTT
J gene: TRBJ1-5; CDR3 length: 14; V gene: TRBV28; clone size: many; D gene: TRBD1; CDR3 protein: CASRLEGGYQPQHF; CDR3 DNA: TGTGCCAGCAGATTAGAAGGGGGCTATCAGCCCCAGCATTTT
J gene: TRBJ2-5; CDR3 length: 16; V gene: TRBV5-4; clone size: once; D gene: TRBD2; CDR3 protein: CASSRGSSGVEETQYF; CDR3 DNA: TGTGCCAGCAGCCGAGGAAGTAGCGGGGTGGAAGAGACCCAGTACTTC
J gene: TRBJ1-3; CDR3 length: 15; V gene: TRBV5-1; clone size: .; D gene: TRBD1; CDR3 protein: CASSLDGTGGNTIYF; CDR3 DNA: TGCGCCAGCAGCTTGGATGGGACAGGGGGCAACACCATATATTTT
J gene: TRBJ2-5; CDR3 length: 16; V gene: TRBV4-1; clone size: few; D gene: .; CDR3 protein: CASSQDPPGQSETQYF; CDR3 DNA: TGCGCCAGCAGCCAAGACCCCCCCGGGCAGTCCGAGACCCAGTACTTC
J gene: TRBJ1-2; CDR3 length: 11; V gene: TRBV20-1; clone size: few; D gene: TRBD1; CDR3 protein: CSAPTGVGYTF; CDR3 DNA: TGCAGTGCCCCAACAGGGGTTGGCTACACCTTC
J gene: TRBJ2-4; CDR3 length: 15; V gene: TRBV11-1; clone size: .; D gene: .; CDR3 protein: CASSYRGAAKNIQYF; CDR3 DNA: TGTGCCAGCAGCTACCGAGGGGCAGCCAAAAACATTCAGTACTTC
J gene: TRBJ2-7; CDR3 length: 15; V gene: TRBV5-4; clone size: once; D gene: TRBD1; CDR3 protein: CASRRDRGPSYEQYF; CDR3 DNA: TGTGCCAGCAGAAGAGACAGGGGGCCCTCCTACGAGCAGTACTTC
J gene: TRBJ1-1; CDR3 length: 14; V gene: TRBV5-1; clone size: .; D gene: .; CDR3 protein: CASSSRSGPGEAFF; CDR3 DNA: TGCGCCAGCAGCTCCAGGTCAGGGCCCGGGGAAGCTTTCTTT
J gene: TRBJ1-1; CDR3 length: 14; V gene: TRBV5-1; clone size: .; D gene: .; CDR3 protein: CASSLGRGHTEAFF; CDR3 DNA: TGCGCCAGCAGCTTGGGAAGGGGTCACACTGAAGCTTTCTTT
J gene: TRBJ1-5; CDR3 length: 13; V gene: TRBV25-1; clone size: .; D gene: .; CDR3 protein: CASLGGPNQPQHF; CDR3 DNA: TGTGCCAGCCTCGGCGGCCCCAATCAGCCCCAGCATTTT
J gene: TRBJ1-5; CDR3 length: 15; V gene: TRBV27; clone size: .; D gene: TRBD1; CDR3 protein: CASRSGTGGYQPQHF; CDR3 DNA: TGTGCCAGCAGATCGGGAACAGGGGGCTACCAGCCCCAGCATTTT
J gene: TRBJ1-2; CDR3 length: 14; V gene: TRBV9; clone size: .; D gene: .; CDR3 protein: CASSVGHGNLGYTF; CDR3 DNA: TGTGCCAGCAGCGTAGGCCACGGCAATCTGGGCTACACCTTC